The 30 T cell receptor beta chains below were found in one sample sequenced in a study of technical replicates of blood from a handful of donors (dated by TCRdb to about 2017). Libraries were prepared through the immunoSEQ multiplex PCR assay. In its TCRdb copy, this immuneACCESS table keeps in-frame sequences only and misses some clones. Where compared with another copy, unresolved V genes explain less than half of these, and the others have no known cause. Here the sample has 70,000 to 95,000 clones; approximately 91% occur a single time. Clones ranked in the top ten supply around 0.37% of the sample. The sequencing sample was made of T cells isolated from PBMCs. The receptors were sampled from a human donor in good health. Some clones in this sample may be carry-over from other donors' samples.

The J gene is TRBJ2-1, the V gene TRBV6-1, with D perhaps matching TRBD1 (6 bases). V was trimmed by 3 bases and J by 8 bases, leaving 14 bases between them. The germline gives CDR1 MNHNS, CDR2 SASEGT. The length of the CDR3 is 14 residues. The DNA of the CDR3 is TGTGCCAGCAGTGACCTCCCCCCAGGGGATGAGCAGTTCTTC. It specifies CASSDLPPGDEQFF.

V is TRBV29-1 and J is TRBJ2-1; 12 nucleotides match TRBD1. CDR1 and CDR2 (germline): SQVTM, ANQGSEA. The CDR3 contains 14 residues. V gave up 4 bases and J gave up 6 bases; unmatched junction bases: 4. The CDR3 region has the DNA TGCAGCGTTGTGGGACAGGGGGCTTTCAATGAGCAGTTCTTC. This sequence encodes CSVVGQGAFNEQFF.

The rearrangement links TRBV19 to TRBJ1-1; D remains unclear. The length of the CDR3 is 15 residues. Trimming removed 5 bases from V and 0 bases from J, with 13 bases in between. Germline V gives CDR1 LNHDA, CDR2 SQIVND (reference sequence). Here the CDR3 reads CASSLPSTLNTEAFF. In DNA form, the CDR3 reads TGTGCCAGTAGTCTCCCCTCCACTCTGAACACTGAAGCTTTCTTT.

The DNA for the CDR3 is TGTGCCAGCAGCTCTAGAGGACAGGGGCCAGATACGCAGTATTTT. Protein sequence: CASSSRGQGPDTQYF. This chain connects TRBV9 to TRBJ2-3; 9 nucleotides match TRBD1. V lost 4 bases to trimming and J lost 4 bases; unmatched junction nucleotides: 7. CDR3 size: 15 residues. Germline CDR1 is SGDLS and CDR2 is YYNGEE.

The J gene is TRBJ2-1, the V gene TRBV5-4; 9 nucleotides align to TRBD2. This CDR3 has 12 residues. Germline CDR1 SGHNT, CDR2 YYREEE (reference sequence). Trimming cost V 3 bases and J 11 bases; bases outside gene matches: 3. The CDR3 reads CASSWTSEKQFF. In DNA form, the CDR3 reads TGTGCCAGCAGCTGGACTAGCGAAAAGCAGTTCTTC. Using reference TRBV5-4 and TRBJ2-1 for the parts outside the CDR3, the full variable domain is ETGVTQSPTHLIKTRGQQVTLRCSSQSGHNTVSWYQQALGQGPQFIFQYYREEENGRGNFPPRFSGLQFPNYSSELNVNALELDDSALYLCASSWTSEKQFFGPGTRLTVL.

The chain employs TRBV29-1 and TRBJ1-1, with D tentatively TRBD1 (5 bases). CDR3 length: 11 amino acids. Germline CDR1 reads SQVTM; CDR2 reads ANQGSEA. Trimming pared 5 bases from V and 1 base from J, leaving 5 bases between. CDR3 sequence reads: CSVTGNTEAFF. CDR3 DNA: TGCAGCGTTACAGGGAACACTGAAGCTTTCTTT.

This sequence joins TRBV25-1 and TRBJ1-3; 7 nucleotides agree with TRBD1. Germline assignment: CDR1 MGHDK and CDR2 SYGVNS. J gave up 0 bases and V 4 bases, and 6 bases lay outside the gene matches. This CDR3 comprises 16 residues. Written as DNA, the CDR3 is TGTGCCAGCAGTGCTACCGGGACAGCCTCTGGAAACACCATATATTTT. Its translation: CASSATGTASGNTIYF.

In its sample, this clone was seen once. The chain is built from TRBV23-1 and TRBJ1-1; 8 bases are shared with TRBD1. Being an ORF, TRBV23-1 has a function that is uncertain. This CDR3 is built from 14 residues. The junction had 11 bases not matched to a gene; V was cut back by 8 bases and J by 6 bases. The CDR3 loop is CASGPGQGYAEAFF. In DNA, the CDR3 is TGCGCCAGCGGCCCCGGACAGGGATACGCTGAAGCTTTCTTT.

V gene TRBV11-3 combines with J gene TRBJ2-3; unclear D gene. CDR1 is SGHNT and CDR2 is YENEEA in the germline V gene. V was cut by 3 bases and J by 4 bases, with 17 bases left in between. CDR3 length: 16 amino acids. The CDR3 DNA is TGTGCCAGCAGCTTTGATCCGGTATCGATAGCAGATACGCAGTATTTT. This sequence encodes CASSFDPVSIADTQYF.

The chain couples TRBV25-1 to TRBJ2-4, with 7 bases identical to TRBD1. The CDR3 spans 13 residues. V lost 5 bases and J lost 7; bases outside the gene matches: 5. The V gene's germline CDR1 is MGHDK and CDR2 SYGVNS. CDR3 region: CASSQGELNIQYF. The CDR3, as DNA: TGTGCCAGCAGTCAGGGGGAGTTGAACATTCAGTACTTC.

This clone was recorded once. The V gene is TRBV28, the J gene TRBJ2-7; TRBD1 might be the D (5 bases). V gave up 6 bases and J gave up 12 bases, with 15 bases separating them. The germline gives CDR1 MDHEN, CDR2 SYDVKM. The CDR3 is 11 amino acids. The CDR3, as DNA: TGTGCCAGCAGGACCCGACAGTCGACGTACTTC. Protein sequence: CASRTRQSTYF.

The V and J genes are TRBV10-1 and TRBJ1-1; possibly TRBD1 for D (6 bases). Trimming stripped 3 bases from V and 1 base from J, with 9 bases between. The CDR3 consists of 14 residues. Germline V lookup: CDR1 WNHNN, CDR2 SYGVQD (reference sequence). CDR3 bases: TGCGCCAGCAGTGAACCGGGACAGAACACTGAAGCTTTCTTT. Its translation is CASSEPGQNTEAFF.

V gene TRBV30 combines with J gene TRBJ1-2; D possibly corresponds to TRBD1 (5 bases). The CDR3 extends over 14 amino acids. V lost 1 base to trimming and J lost 9 bases, with 18 bases between them. In germline, CDR1 is GTSNPN, CDR2 SVGIG (reference sequence). Written as DNA, the CDR3 is TGTGCCTGGAGTGCCGGGGGGACCAATCCTAGCTACACCTTC. Translating gives CAWSAGGTNPSYTF.

This clone appeared a single time. The chain combines TRBV30 with TRBJ1-2; TRBD1 is a possible D gene (5 bases). The CDR3 extends over 13 amino acids. Germline CDR1 and CDR2: GTSNPN and SVGIG (reference sequence). The ends were cut back, 0 bases at V and 8 bases at J, with 13 bases in the middle. CDR3 nucleotides: TGTGCCTGGAGTGTGGTTTCAGGGCAAGGCTACACCTTC. It yields the protein CAWSVVSGQGYTF.

The DNA of the CDR3 is TGTGCCAGCAGTTGGGGGGGAGGAAACACTGAAGCTTTCTTT. Translated: CASSWGGGNTEAFF. This sequence joins TRBV28 and TRBJ1-1; TRBD1 is a possible D gene (5 bases). The CDR3 covers 14 residues. Germline loops: CDR1 MDHEN, CDR2 SYDVKM. Deletions cut 4 bases from V and 2 bases from J, with 11 bases between.

This clone showed up just once. This chain joins TRBV13 and TRBJ2-6; 11 bases fit TRBD2. The CDR3 is 21 residues long. The V gene's germline CDR1 is PRHDT and CDR2 FYEKMQ (reference sequence). With 0 bases clipped from V and 0 bases from J, the junction kept 10 bases outside the gene matches. The CDR3 loop reads CASSLGPGLADLFSGANVLTF. CDR3 DNA sequence: TGTGCCAGCAGCTTAGGTCCGGGACTAGCGGACCTATTCTCTGGGGCCAACGTCCTGACTTTC.

CDR3 loop: CASSKRSLPTDTQYF. The CDR3 DNA sequence: TGTGCCAGCAGTAAACGCAGTCTGCCCACAGATACGCAGTATTTT. This chain joins TRBV27 and TRBJ2-3, with D hard to call. The CDR3 covers 15 residues. Trimming left V 5 bases short and J 2 bases short, with 14 bases between. CDR1 and CDR2 from the germline V gene are MNHEY and SMNVEV (reference sequence).

This chain links TRBV27 with TRBJ1-1; 8 nucleotides align to TRBD1. The V and J ends lost 2 bases and 3 bases, in that order; junction bases with no gene match: 2. Germline assignment: CDR1 MNHEY and CDR2 SMNVEV (reference sequence). CDR3 length: 14 amino acids. DNA for the CDR3: TGTGCCAGCAGTTTAGGACAGGGATACACTGAAGCTTTCTTT. It codes for CASSLGQGYTEAFF.

CDR3 in amino acids: CASSYTYRQGEVEQYF. The CDR3, as DNA: TGTGCCAGCAGTTACACCTATAGACAGGGTGAGGTGGAGCAGTACTTC. The chain is built from TRBV6-6 and TRBJ2-7; TRBD1 matches at 7 bases. The CDR3 has 16 amino acids. The trim removed 2 bases at V and 7 bases at J, leaving 14 bases unmatched. Germline V gives CDR1 MNHNY, CDR2 SVGAGI (reference sequence).

The J gene is TRBJ2-1, the V gene TRBV6-5; no definite D call. Germline V lookup: CDR1 MNHEY, CDR2 SVGAGI. The CDR3 is made up of 13 amino acids. With 6 bases removed from V and 5 bases from J, the gap between germline ends came to 11 bases. CDR3 nucleotide sequence: TGTGCCAGCAGGCTTACGAGAGACAATGAGCAGTTCTTC. Residues: CASRLTRDNEQFF.

This chain connects TRBV28 to TRBJ1-2; 10 bases fit TRBD1. The germline V gene has CDR1 MDHEN and CDR2 SYDVKM. The CDR3 sequence is 14 residues long. Trimming took 5 bases from V and 4 from J; bases not matched to a gene: 4. CDR3 sequence reads: CASSGGQGIYGYTF. CDR3 nucleotides: TGTGCCAGCAGTGGGGGACAGGGGATCTATGGCTACACCTTC.

For the CDR3, the DNA is TGTGCCAGCAGCTTAAAGTGGAGCGAGGGGGAGCTGTTTTTT. The encoded protein is CASSLKWSEGELFF. This sequence joins TRBV7-2 and TRBJ2-2; no definite D call. Between the trimmed V and J ends, which lost 2 bases and 8 bases, there was a span of 12 bases. The germline V gene has CDR1 SGHTA and CDR2 FQGNSA. This CDR3 has 14 residues.

The chain employs TRBV9 and TRBJ2-7, with D uncertain. The CDR3 loop spans 13 amino acids. Deletions cut 0 bases from V and 6 bases from J, with 10 bases between. Germline CDR1 and CDR2: SGDLS and YYNGEE. DNA of the CDR3: TGTGCCAGCAGCGTAGTGGGTAGCAGCGAGCAGTACTTC. Translated, it gives CASSVVGSSEQYF.

This sequence joins TRBV7-2 and TRBJ2-3; TRBD2 matches at 10 bases. The CDR3 spans 17 residues. V dropped 3 bases and J dropped 4; count of bases not matched to a gene: 10. Germline assignment: CDR1 SGHTA and CDR2 FQGNSA. CDR3 DNA sequence: TGTGCCAGCAGCTTCCGTCCAAGCGGGAGGGTGGCAGATACGCAGTATTTT. It translates to CASSFRPSGRVADTQYF.

This sequence joins TRBV6-5 and TRBJ2-3; the D gene is possibly TRBD1 (6 bases). Germline V CDR1 and CDR2: MNHEY, SVGAGI. V was cut by 4 bases and J by 6 bases, with 17 bases left in between. CDR3 length: 15 residues. The CDR3 DNA reads as TGTGCCAGCAGTTCGGACAGAGTGAGGGTGGATACGCAGTATTTT. This codes for CASSSDRVRVDTQYF.

The chain combines TRBV7-8 with TRBJ2-1, with 9 bases that match TRBD2. Looked up from germline, CDR1 is SGHVS and CDR2 is FQNEAQ. V shed 1 base, J shed 3 bases, and the junction held 10 bases outside the gene matches. CDR3 length: 18 residues. CDR3 protein: CASSLGGGASGIYNEQFF. CDR3 nucleotides: TGTGCCAGCAGCTTAGGGGGAGGGGCTAGCGGGATCTACAATGAGCAGTTCTTC. The full variable domain, in which reference TRBV7-8 and TRBJ2-1 provide the parts outside the CDR3, is GAGVSQSPRYKVAKRGQDVALRCDPISGHVSLFWYQQALGQGPEFLTYFQNEAQLDKSGLPSDRFFAERPEGSVSTLKIQRTQQEDSAVYLCASSLGGGASGIYNEQFFGPGTRLTVL.

This rearrangement joins TRBV9 to TRBJ1-5; D perhaps matches TRBD1 (6 bases). The CDR3 is 15 residues long. The V gene lost 0 bases and the J gene lost 6 bases, with 13 bases spanning the gap. From germline, CDR1 is SGDLS and CDR2 YYNGEE. CDR3 region: CASSVGTDGIQPQHF. In DNA form, the CDR3 reads TGTGCCAGCAGCGTAGGGACAGATGGAATTCAGCCCCAGCATTTT.

The V gene is TRBV30, the J gene TRBJ2-5, with TRBD2 matching 7 bases. Unmatched junction bases numbered 19, after V lost 0 bases and J lost 3 bases. Germline lookup yields CDR1 GTSNPN and CDR2 SVGIG (reference sequence). This CDR3 has 19 residues. CDR3 loop: CAWSVHPGRKGRGEETQYF. The CDR3 DNA reads as TGTGCCTGGAGTGTACATCCCGGAAGAAAGGGGAGGGGCGAAGAGACCCAGTACTTC.

V is TRBV10-3 and J is TRBJ2-7; D gene uncertain. Per germline, CDR1 ENHRY and CDR2 SYGVKD. The CDR3 is made up of 14 amino acids. V lost 2 bases, J lost 1 base, and 9 bases lay in between. The DNA of the CDR3 is TGTGCCATCAGTGAGGGTCAGGTTTCCTACGAGCAGTACTTC. It encodes CAISEGQVSYEQYF.

The chain carries TRBV27 and TRBJ1-3, with D unclear. Trimming stripped 6 bases from V and 3 bases from J, with 9 bases between. The CDR3 consists of 13 residues. Germline loops: CDR1 MNHEY, CDR2 SMNVEV (reference sequence). CDR3 amino acids: CASRGPVGNTIYF. The CDR3 DNA reads TGTGCCAGCAGGGGCCCAGTTGGAAACACCATATATTTT.